This TCR beta chain was sequenced during a study of T cells after yellow fever vaccination. One entry per CDR3 protein, called by TCRdb with MiXCR from the 5' RACE reads. The sample contains about 360,000 distinct CDR3 sequences, 6% to 8% of which appear only once. The sequenced sample was PBMCs, obtained 5 days after the yellow fever booster vaccination. The source is a man aged 25 to 40 who received the YFV17D yellow fever vaccine.

The CDR3 protein is CASSYLRTSGYNEQFF. CDR3 nucleotide sequence: TGTGCCAGCAGTTACTTGCGGACTAGCGGTTACAATGAGCAGTTCTTC. V and J are TRBV6-5 and TRBJ2-1, with TRBD2 matching 10 bases. CDR3 length: 16 amino acids. The junction had 4 bases not matched to a gene; V was cut back by 1 base and J by 4 bases. In germline, CDR1 is MNHEY, CDR2 SVGAGI.